Each of the 3 T cell receptor beta chains below was sequenced from the same sample in a study of PD-1 blockade in classical Hodgkin lymphoma. Sequencing used immunoSEQ multiplex PCR; TCRdb keeps in-frame clones, though not all of them. Of 50,000 to 85,000 clones listed, over 55% are singletons. Relapse was seen in all patients after autologous stem cell transplantation, and brentuximab vedotin exposure was variable. Here the sequenced sample was peripheral blood mononuclear cells (PBMCs), taken before the second cycle of nivolumab. These receptors all come from a human donor with classical Hodgkin lymphoma.

This clone was recorded only once. This rearrangement joins TRBV11-2 to TRBJ2-1; 7 positions match TRBD2. Germline V gives CDR1 SGHAT, CDR2 FQNNGV. Trimming cost V 5 bases and J 4 bases; bases outside gene matches: 8. The CDR3 covers 15 residues. The DNA of the CDR3 is TGTGCCAGCAGCCCCAGGCGGGGAGGGTACAATGAGCAGTTCTTC. The encoded protein is CASSPRRGGYNEQFF.

CDR3 amino acids: CASSIFSGRAYEQFF. CDR3 in DNA: TGTGCCAGTAGTATTTTCAGCGGGAGGGCCTATGAGCAGTTCTTC. The J gene is TRBJ2-1, the V gene TRBV19; 10 bases agree with TRBD2. Germline trimming cut 3 bases from V and 8 bases from J; bases unmatched to any gene: 7. Germline values: CDR1 LNHDA, CDR2 SQIVND (reference sequence). The CDR3 has 15 amino acids.

The chain combines TRBV12-5 with TRBJ2-7; D call uncertain. Germline loops: CDR1 LGHNT, CDR2 FRNRAP. The CDR3 has 14 residues. V lost 4 bases and J 3 bases, leaving 13 bases between the germline ends. CDR3 in amino acids: CASGSSVLRYEQYF. CDR3 DNA: TGTGCTAGTGGTTCCTCGGTGCTGCGCTACGAGCAGTACTTC.